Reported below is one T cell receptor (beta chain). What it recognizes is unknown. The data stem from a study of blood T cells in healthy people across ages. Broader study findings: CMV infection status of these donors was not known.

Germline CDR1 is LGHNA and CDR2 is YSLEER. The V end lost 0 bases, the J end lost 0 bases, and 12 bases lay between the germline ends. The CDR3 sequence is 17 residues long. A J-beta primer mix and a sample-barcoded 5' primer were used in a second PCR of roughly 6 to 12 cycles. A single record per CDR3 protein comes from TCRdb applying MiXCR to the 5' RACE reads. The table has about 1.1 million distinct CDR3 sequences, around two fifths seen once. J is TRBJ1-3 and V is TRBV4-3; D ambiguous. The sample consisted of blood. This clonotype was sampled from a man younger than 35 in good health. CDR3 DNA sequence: TGCGCCAGCAGCCAAGAGCCCGAAGGGCACTCTGGAAACACCATATATTTT. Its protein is CASSQEPEGHSGNTIYF.